The clone carrying this TCR beta chain was detected only a few times. No antigen is known for it. This entry belongs to a study of CD4 T cells in relation to SARS-CoV-2 and coronaviruses. Sequencing was performed with immunoSEQ multiplex PCR; in TCRdb, only in-frame clones are kept and a portion is missing. The sample holds tens of thousands of clones, under 85% seen once. V dropped 11 bases and J dropped 3 bases, with 14 bases sitting between them. This CDR3 contains 14 residues. Germline CDR1 is SEHNR and CDR2 is FQNEAQ (reference sequence). Study observations and caveats: Roughly 65% of donors had memory CD4+ clonotypes crossrecognizing SARS-CoV-2 and common cold coronavirus spike.

The unexposed donors gave CD4+ T cells in about 2010-2019, prior to COVID-19. Isolation of CD4+ T cells took place after roughly nine days in culture. Cultures held under 2.5 million PBMCs per well with around 9.4 IU/ml IL-2. The receptor was derived from a human donor in good health. The sequenced sample consisted of CD4+ T cells from PBMCs, cultured in vitro. The chain uses TRBV7-9 and TRBJ1-6; D possibly corresponds to TRBD1 (5 bases). The CDR3: CAGTRGLYNSPLHF. In DNA form, the CDR3 reads TGTGCCGGCACTCGGGGCCTCTATAATTCACCCCTCCACTTT.